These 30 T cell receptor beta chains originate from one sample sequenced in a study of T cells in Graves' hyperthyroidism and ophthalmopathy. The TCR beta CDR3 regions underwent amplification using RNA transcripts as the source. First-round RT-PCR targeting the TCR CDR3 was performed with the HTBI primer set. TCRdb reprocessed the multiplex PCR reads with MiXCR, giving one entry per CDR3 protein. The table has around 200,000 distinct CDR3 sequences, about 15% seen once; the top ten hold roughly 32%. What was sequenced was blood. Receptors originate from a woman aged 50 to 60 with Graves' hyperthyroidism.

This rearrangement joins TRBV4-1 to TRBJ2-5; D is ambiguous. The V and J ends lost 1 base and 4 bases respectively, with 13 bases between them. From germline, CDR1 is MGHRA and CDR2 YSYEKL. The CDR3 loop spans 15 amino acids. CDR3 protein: CASSQGLSSSETQYF. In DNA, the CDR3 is TGCGCCAGCAGCCAAGGATTGTCCAGCTCAGAGACCCAGTACTTC.

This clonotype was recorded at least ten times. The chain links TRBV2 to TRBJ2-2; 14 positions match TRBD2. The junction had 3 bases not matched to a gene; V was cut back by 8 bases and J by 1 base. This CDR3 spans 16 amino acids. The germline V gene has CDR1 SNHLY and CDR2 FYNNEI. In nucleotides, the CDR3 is TGTGCCAGCTCAGGGACTAGCGGGGGGAACACCGGGGAGCTGTTTTTT. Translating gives CASSGTSGGNTGELFF.

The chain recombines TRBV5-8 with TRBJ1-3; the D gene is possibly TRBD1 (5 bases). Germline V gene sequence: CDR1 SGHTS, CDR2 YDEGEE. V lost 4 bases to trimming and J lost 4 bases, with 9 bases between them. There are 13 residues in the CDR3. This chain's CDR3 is CASSDRVGNTIYF. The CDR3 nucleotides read TGTGCCAGCAGCGACAGAGTAGGAAACACCATATATTTT.

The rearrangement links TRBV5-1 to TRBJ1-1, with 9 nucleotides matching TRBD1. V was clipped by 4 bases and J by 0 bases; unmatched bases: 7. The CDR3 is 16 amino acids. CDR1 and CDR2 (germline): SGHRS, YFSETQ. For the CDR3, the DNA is TGCGCCAGCAGCCCCGGGACAGGGAATATGAACACTGAAGCTTTCTTT. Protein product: CASSPGTGNMNTEAFF.

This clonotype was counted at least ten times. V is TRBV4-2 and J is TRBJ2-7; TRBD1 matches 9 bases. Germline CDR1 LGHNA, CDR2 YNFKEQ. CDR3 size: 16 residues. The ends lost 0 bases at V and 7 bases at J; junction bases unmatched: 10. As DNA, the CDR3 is TGTGCCAGCAGCCAAGATTTCGGGGACAGGGCCCTTGAGCAGTACTTC. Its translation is CASSQDFGDRALEQYF.

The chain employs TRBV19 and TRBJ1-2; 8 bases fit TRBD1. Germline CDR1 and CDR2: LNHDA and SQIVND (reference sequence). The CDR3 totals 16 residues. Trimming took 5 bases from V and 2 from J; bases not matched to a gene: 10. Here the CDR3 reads CASSLRTGMLNYGYTF. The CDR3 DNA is TGTGCCAGTAGTCTACGGACAGGGATGTTGAACTATGGCTACACCTTC.

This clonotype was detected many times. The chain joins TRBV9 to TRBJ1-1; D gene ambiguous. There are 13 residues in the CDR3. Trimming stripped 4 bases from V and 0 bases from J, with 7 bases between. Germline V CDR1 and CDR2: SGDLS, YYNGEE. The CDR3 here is CASSNSMNTEAFF. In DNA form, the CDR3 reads TGTGCCAGCAGCAATAGCATGAACACTGAAGCTTTCTTT.

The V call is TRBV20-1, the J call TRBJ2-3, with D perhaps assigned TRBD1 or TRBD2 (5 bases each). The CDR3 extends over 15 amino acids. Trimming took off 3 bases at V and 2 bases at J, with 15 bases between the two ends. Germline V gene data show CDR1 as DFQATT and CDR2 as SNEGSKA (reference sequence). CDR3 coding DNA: TGCAGTGCTAGGGGGGTCGCGAGTTTCACAGATACGCAGTATTTT. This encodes CSARGVASFTDTQYF.

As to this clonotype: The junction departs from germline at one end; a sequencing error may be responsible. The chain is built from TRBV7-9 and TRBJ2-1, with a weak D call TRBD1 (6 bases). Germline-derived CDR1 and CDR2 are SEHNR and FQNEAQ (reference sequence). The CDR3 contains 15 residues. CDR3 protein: CASSLVIGTKSRQSF. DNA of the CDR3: TGTGCCAGCAGCTTAGTCATCGGGACAAAAAGTCGGCAGTCCTTC.

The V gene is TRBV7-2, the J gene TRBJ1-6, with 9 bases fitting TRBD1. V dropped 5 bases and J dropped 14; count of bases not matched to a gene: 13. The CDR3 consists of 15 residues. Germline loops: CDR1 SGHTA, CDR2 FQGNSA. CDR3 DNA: TGTGCCAGCAGCGCGCCCGGGACAGGGCTTGGAGCCCTCCACTTT. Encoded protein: CASSAPGTGLGALHF.

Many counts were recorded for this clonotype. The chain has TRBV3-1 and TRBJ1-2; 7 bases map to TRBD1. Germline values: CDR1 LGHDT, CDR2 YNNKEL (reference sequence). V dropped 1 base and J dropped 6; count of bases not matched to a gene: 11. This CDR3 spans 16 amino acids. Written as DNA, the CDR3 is TGTGCCAGCAGCCAAGTAATGAGGGGGCAAGCGGATGGCTACACCTTC. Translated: CASSQVMRGQADGYTF.

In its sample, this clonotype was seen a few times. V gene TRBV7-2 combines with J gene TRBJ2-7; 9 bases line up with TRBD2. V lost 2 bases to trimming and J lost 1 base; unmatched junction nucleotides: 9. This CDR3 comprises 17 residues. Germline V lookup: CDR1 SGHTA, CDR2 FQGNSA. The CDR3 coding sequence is TGTGCCAGCAGCTTAAGGAGTGGGCTAGCGGGATCCTACGAGCAGTACTTC. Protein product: CASSLRSGLAGSYEQYF.

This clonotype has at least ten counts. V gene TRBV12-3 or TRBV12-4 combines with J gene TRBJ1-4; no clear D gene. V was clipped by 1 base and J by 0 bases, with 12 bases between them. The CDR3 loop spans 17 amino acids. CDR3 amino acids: CASSLVRVRTTNEKLFF. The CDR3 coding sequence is TGTGCCAGCAGTTTAGTGCGGGTCAGAACAACTAATGAAAAACTGTTTTTT.

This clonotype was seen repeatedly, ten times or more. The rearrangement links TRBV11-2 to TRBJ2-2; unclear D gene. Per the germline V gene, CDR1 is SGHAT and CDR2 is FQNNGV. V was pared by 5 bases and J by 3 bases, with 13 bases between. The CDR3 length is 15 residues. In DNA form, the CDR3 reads TGTGCCAGCAGCCAGTCGTTCTTGGACACCGGGGAGCTGTTTTTT. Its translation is CASSQSFLDTGELFF.

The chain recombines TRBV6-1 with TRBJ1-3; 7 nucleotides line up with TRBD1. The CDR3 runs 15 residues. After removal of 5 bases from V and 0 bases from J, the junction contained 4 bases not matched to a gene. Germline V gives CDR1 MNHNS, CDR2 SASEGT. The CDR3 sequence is CASSRDSLSGNTIYF. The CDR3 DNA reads TGTGCCAGCAGTCGGGACAGCCTCTCTGGAAACACCATATATTTT.

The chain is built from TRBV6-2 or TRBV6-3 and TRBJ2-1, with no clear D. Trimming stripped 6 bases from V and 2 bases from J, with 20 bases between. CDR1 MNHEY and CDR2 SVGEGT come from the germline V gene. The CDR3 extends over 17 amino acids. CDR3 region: CASRIPPPPTPYNEQFF. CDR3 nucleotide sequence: TGTGCCAGCAGAATACCTCCGCCGCCGACTCCCTACAATGAGCAGTTCTTC.

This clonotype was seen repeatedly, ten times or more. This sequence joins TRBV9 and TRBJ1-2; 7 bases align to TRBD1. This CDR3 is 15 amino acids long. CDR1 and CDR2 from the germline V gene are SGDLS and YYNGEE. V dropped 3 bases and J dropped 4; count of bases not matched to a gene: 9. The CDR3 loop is CASSAGGTGVYGYTF. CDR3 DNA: TGTGCCAGCAGCGCCGGAGGCACAGGGGTCTATGGCTACACCTTC.

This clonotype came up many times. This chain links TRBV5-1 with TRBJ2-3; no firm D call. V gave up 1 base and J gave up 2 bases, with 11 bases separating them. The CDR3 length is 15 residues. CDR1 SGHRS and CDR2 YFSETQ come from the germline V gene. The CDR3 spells CASSLNAVATDTQYF. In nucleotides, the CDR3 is TGCGCCAGCAGCTTGAACGCGGTGGCCACAGATACGCAGTATTTT.

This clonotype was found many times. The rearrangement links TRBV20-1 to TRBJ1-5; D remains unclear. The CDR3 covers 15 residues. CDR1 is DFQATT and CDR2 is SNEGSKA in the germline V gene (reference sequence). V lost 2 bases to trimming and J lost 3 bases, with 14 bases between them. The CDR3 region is CSARLARKDNQPQHF. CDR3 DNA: TGCAGTGCTAGACTTGCTCGGAAGGACAATCAGCCCCAGCATTTT.

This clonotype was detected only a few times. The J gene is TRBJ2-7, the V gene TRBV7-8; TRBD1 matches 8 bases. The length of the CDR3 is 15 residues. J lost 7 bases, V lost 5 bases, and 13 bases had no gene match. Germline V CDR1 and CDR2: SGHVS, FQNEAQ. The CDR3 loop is CASSRSGTGSREQYF. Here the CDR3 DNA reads TGTGCCAGCAGCCGTTCCGGGACAGGTTCTAGAGAGCAGTACTTC.

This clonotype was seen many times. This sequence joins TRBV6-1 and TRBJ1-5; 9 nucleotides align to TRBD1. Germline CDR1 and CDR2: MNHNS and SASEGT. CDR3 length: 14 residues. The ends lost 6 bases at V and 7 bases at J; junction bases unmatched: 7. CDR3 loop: CASSQTGGRQPQHF. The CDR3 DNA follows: TGTGCCAGCAGCCAAACAGGGGGCAGGCAGCCCCAGCATTTT.

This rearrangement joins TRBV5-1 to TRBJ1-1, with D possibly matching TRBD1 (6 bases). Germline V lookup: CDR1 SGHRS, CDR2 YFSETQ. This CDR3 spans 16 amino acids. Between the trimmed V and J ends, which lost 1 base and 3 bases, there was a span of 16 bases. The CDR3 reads CASSLWDIARDTEAFF. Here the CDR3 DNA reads TGCGCCAGCAGCTTGTGGGACATAGCGAGGGACACTGAAGCTTTCTTT.

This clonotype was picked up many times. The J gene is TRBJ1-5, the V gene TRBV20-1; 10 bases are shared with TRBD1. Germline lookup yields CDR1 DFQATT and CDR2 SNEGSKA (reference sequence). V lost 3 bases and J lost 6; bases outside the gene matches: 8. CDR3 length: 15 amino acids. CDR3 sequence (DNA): TGCAGTGCTAGGGGGACAGGGGTGGCGATTCAGCCCCAGCATTTT. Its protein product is CSARGTGVAIQPQHF.

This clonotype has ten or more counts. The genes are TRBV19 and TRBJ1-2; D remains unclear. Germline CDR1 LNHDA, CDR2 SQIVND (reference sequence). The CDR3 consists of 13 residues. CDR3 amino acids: CASADPPNYGYTF. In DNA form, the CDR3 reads TGTGCGAGTGCGGATCCCCCTAACTATGGCTACACCTTC.

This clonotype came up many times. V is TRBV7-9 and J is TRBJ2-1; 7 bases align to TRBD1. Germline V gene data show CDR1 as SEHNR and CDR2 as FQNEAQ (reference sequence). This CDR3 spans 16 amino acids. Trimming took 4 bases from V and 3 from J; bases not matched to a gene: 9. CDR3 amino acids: CASSSTGTVNYNEQFF. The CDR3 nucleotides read TGTGCCAGCAGCTCAACCGGGACAGTGAACTACAATGAGCAGTTCTTC.

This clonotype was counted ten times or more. The CDR3 bases are TGTGCCAGCAGCCCCCAGACTAGCACAGATACGCAGTATTTT. Its translation is CASSPQTSTDTQYF. V is TRBV7-3 and J is TRBJ2-3, with unresolved D. Germline V gives CDR1 SGHTA, CDR2 FQGTGA. V lost 5 bases to trimming and J lost 0 bases, with 9 bases between them. CDR3 size: 14 residues.

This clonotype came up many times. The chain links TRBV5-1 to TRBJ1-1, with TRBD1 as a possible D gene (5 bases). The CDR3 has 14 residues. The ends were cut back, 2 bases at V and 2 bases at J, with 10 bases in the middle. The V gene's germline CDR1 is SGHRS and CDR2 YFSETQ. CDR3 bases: TGCGCCAGCAGCTTTATCGGGACCAACACTGAAGCTTTCTTT. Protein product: CASSFIGTNTEAFF. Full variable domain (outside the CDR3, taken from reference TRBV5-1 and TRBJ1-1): KAGVTQTPRYLIKTRGQQVTLSCSPISGHRSVSWYQQTPGQGLQFLFEYFSETQRNKGNFPGRFSGRQFSNSRSEMNVSTLELGDSALYLCASSFIGTNTEAFFGQGTRLTVV.

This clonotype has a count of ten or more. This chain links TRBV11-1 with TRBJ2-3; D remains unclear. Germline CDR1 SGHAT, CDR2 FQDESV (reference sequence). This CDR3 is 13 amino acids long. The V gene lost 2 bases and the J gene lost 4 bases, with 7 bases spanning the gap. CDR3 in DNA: TGTGCCAGCAGCTTATTGGGCTCAGATACGCAGTATTTT. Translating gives CASSLLGSDTQYF. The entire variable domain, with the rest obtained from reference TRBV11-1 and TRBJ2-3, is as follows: EAEVAQSPRYKITEKSQAVAFWCDPISGHATLYWYRQILGQGPELLVQFQDESVVDDSQLPKDRFSAERLKGVDSTLKIQPAELGDSAMYLCASSLLGSDTQYFGPGTRLTVL.

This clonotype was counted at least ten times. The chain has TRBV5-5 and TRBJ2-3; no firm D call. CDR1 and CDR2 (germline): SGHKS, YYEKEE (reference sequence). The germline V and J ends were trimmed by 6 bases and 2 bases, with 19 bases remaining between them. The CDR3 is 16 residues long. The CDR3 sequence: CASTLLLSTPTDTQYF. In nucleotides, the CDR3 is TGTGCCAGCACCCTGCTCCTTTCAACGCCCACAGATACGCAGTATTTT.

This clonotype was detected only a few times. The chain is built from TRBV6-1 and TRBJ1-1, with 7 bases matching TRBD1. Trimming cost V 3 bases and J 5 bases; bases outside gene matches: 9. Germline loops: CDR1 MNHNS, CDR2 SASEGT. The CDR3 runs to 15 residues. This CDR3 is CASSEDRSLSTEAFF. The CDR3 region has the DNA TGTGCCAGCAGTGAGGACAGGAGCCTTAGTACTGAAGCTTTCTTT.